This T cell receptor (beta chain) was documented in a study of T cell changes during pregnancy in multiple sclerosis. Profiled with immunoSEQ multiplex PCR; TCRdb holds only in-frame clones, not every one. The sample contains over 30,000 clones, roughly nine tenths of which appear only once. The trim removed 3 bases at V and 2 bases at J, leaving 3 bases unmatched. The CDR3 covers 14 residues. CDR1 is SGDLS and CDR2 is YYNGEE in the germline V gene. This specimen consisted of CD8+ T cells from peripheral blood mononuclear cells, obtained in the third trimester of pregnancy. This TCR derives from a female donor with multiple sclerosis, enrolled in a pregnancy study. The chain has TRBV9 and TRBJ2-7; 9 bases align to TRBD1. The CDR3 loop is CASSGGTGTYEQYF. CDR3 DNA: TGTGCCAGCAGCGGGGGGACAGGGACCTACGAGCAGTACTTC.